These T cell receptor beta chains were read from a single sample in a study of post-analysis software for immune sequencing data. TCRdb re-called the PCR reads through MiXCR, storing one row per CDR3 protein. The data hold 350,000 to 500,000 distinct CDR3 sequences, with 39% observed a single time. Sequencing was done on a sample of blood. The receptor set was obtained from a girl under 10 years old with multiple sclerosis. Each CDR3 is given with its conserved first and last residue.

v_call cdr3_aa
TRBV4-1 CASSQIRDPAYEQYF
TRBV7-3 CASSSWTSVAYEQYF
TRBV7-2 CASSLEPGRELNYGYTF
TRBV5-1 CASSQTTGMLDEQYF
TRBV12-3/TRBV12-4 CASSPRQGSTQYF
TRBV28 CASLDGTGGEKLFF
TRBV5-6 CASSLAQGRTDTQYF
TRBV18 CASSPVAWGDNEQFF
TRBV28 CASSPWGNQPQHF
TRBV7-9 CASSLRGASTEAFF
TRBV11-2 CASSLGQGREKRFF
TRBV9 CASSPTSGGGYEQYF